Listed below are T cell receptor beta chains from one sample, sequenced in a study of cytomegalovirus exposure and HLA in healthy donors. Profiled with immunoSEQ multiplex PCR; TCRdb holds only in-frame clones, not every one. The sample shows 95,000 to 130,000 clones, around 86% of them seen only once. The specimen sequenced was PBMCs. The receptors originated from a woman younger than 45 in good health and CMV-seronegative. The CDR3 runs from the conserved cysteine through the conserved F or W. The D gene is left open where the match is weak. The listing skips clone size in some rows; elsewhere it reads once, few, many or a size class.

D gene	V gene	J gene	clone size	CDR3 DNA	CDR3 protein
TRBD1	TRBV19	TRBJ2-7	-	TGTGCCAGTACCCCCGGGACAGGGTTTTACGAGCAGTACTTC	CASTPGTGFYEQYF
-	TRBV7-9	TRBJ2-7	few	TGTGCCAGCAGCTTACCAGCGGCCTACGAGCAGTACTTC	CASSLPAAYEQYF
-	TRBV7-9	TRBJ1-6	-	TGTGCCAGCAGCGCAGGGGTCCCCCCCAATTCACCCCTCCACTTT	CASSAGVPPNSPLHF
-	TRBV27	TRBJ1-3	-	TGTGCCAGCAGTACCCGGGGAGCTGGAAACACCATATATTTT	CASSTRGAGNTIYF
TRBD1	TRBV27	TRBJ2-5	-	TGTGCCAGCAGTTTTGGGGGACAGGGGAAAGAGACCCAGTACTTC	CASSFGGQGKETQYF
-	TRBV7-9	TRBJ1-1	few	TGTGCCAGCAGCTCCCGAAACAGGGTAGGGACTGAAGCTTTCTTT	CASSSRNRVGTEAFF
TRBD2	TRBV7-2	TRBJ2-2	once	TGTGCCAGCACCGCCGAGGGACTAGCGACGCGGGAGCTGTTTTTT	CASTAEGLATRELFF
TRBD2	TRBV28	TRBJ2-1	-	TGTGCCAGCAGCACTAGCGGGGGGCAAAGCTCCTACAATGAGCAGTTCTTC	CASSTSGGQSSYNEQFF
-	TRBV7-9	TRBJ1-1	once	TGTGCCAGCAGCTCGATCCGGCAGGGCGCGAACACTGAAGCTTTCTTT	CASSSIRQGANTEAFF
TRBD2	TRBV27	TRBJ2-3	-	TGTGCCAGCAGTTTCCGCCGGACTAGCGGGGGCCCAGATACGCAGTATTTT	CASSFRRTSGGPDTQYF